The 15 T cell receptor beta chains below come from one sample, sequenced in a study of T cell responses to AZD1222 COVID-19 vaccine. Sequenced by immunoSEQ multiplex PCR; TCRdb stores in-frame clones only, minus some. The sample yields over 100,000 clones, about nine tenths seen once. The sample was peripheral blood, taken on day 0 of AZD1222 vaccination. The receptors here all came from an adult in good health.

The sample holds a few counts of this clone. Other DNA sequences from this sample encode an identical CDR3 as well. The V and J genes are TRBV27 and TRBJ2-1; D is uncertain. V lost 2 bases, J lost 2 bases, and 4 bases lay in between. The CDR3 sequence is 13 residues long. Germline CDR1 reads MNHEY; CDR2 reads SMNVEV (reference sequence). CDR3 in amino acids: CASSLRPYNEQFF. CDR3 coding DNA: TGTGCCAGCAGTTTAAGGCCCTACAATGAGCAGTTCTTC.

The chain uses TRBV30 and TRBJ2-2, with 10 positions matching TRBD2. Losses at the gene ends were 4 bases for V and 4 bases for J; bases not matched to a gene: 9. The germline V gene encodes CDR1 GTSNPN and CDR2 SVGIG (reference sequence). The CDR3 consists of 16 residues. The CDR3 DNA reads TGTGCCTGGAAGGGCGGGACTAGCGAGATCACCGGGGAGCTGTTTTTT. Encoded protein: CAWKGGTSEITGELFF.

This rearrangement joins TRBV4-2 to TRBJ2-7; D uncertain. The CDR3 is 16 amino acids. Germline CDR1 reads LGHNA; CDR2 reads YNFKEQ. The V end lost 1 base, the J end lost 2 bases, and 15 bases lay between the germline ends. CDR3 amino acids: CASSQVCWRFTYEQYF. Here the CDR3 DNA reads TGTGCCAGCAGCCAAGTTTGTTGGCGATTTACCTACGAGCAGTACTTC.

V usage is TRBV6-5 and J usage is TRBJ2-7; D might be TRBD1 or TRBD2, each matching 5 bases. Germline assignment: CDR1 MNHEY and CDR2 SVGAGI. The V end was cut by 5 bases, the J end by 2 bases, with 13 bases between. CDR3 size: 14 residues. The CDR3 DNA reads TGTGCCAGCAGTCCGCGGATGGGGGCCTACGAGCAGTACTTC. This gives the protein CASSPRMGAYEQYF.

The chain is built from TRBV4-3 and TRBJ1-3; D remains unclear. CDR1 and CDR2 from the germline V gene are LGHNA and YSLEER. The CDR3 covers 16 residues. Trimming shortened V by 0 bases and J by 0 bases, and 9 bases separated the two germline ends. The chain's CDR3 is CASSQDRVHSGNTIYF. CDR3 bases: TGCGCCAGCAGCCAAGATAGGGTACACTCTGGAAACACCATATATTTT.

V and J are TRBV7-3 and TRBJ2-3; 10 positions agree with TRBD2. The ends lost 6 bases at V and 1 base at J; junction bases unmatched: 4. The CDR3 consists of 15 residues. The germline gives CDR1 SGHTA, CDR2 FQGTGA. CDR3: CASSPTSGGTDTQYF. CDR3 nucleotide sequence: TGTGCCAGCAGTCCCACTAGCGGGGGCACAGATACGCAGTATTTT.

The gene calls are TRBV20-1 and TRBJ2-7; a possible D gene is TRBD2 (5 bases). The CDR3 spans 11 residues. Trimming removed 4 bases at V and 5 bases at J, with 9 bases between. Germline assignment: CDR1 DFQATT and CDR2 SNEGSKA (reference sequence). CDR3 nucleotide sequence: TGCAGTGCTAATCGGCGGGACGAGCAGTACTTC. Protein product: CSANRRDEQYF.

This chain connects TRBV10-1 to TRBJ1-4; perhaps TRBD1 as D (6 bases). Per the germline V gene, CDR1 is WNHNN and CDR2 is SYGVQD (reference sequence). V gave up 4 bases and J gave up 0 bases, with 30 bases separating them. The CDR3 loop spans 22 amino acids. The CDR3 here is CASSGRPWTVLQSTATNEKLFF. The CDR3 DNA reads TGCGCCAGCAGTGGTCGACCCTGGACAGTCCTTCAAAGTACTGCAACTAATGAAAAACTGTTTTTT.

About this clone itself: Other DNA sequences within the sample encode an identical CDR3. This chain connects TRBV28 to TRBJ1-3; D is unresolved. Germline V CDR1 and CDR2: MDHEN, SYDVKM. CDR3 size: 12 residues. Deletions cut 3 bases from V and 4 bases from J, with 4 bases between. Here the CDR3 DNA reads TGTGCCAGCAGTTTTTCCGGAAACACCATATATTTT. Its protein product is CASSFSGNTIYF.

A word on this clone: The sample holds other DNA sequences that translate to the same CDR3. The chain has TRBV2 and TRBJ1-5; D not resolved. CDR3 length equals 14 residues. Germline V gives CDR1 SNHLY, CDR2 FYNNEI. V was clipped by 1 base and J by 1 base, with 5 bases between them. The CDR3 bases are TGTGCCAGCAGTGAAGGACGGAGCAATCAGCCCCAGCATTTT. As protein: CASSEGRSNQPQHF.

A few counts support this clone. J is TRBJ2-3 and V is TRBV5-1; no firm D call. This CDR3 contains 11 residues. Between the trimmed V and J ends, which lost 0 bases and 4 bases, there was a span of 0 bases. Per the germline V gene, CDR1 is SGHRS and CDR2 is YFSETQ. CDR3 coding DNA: TGCGCCAGCAGCTTGGCAGATACGCAGTATTTT. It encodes CASSLADTQYF.

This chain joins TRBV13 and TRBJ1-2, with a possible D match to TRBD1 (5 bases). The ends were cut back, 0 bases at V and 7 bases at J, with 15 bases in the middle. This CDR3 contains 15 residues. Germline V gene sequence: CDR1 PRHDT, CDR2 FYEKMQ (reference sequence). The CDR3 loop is CASSLGQGGAIGYTF. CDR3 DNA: TGTGCCAGCAGCTTAGGCCAGGGAGGGGCGATTGGCTACACCTTC.

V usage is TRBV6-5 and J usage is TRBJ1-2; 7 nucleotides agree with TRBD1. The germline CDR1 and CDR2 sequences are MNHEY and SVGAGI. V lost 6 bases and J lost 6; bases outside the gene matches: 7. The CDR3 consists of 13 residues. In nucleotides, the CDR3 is TGTGCCAGCAGCCGCAGGGGGGCCAATGGCTACACCTTC. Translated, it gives CASSRRGANGYTF.

Here the CDR3 reads CASSSMTDQETQYF. CDR3 in DNA: TGTGCCAGCAGCTCGATGACTGATCAAGAGACCCAGTACTTC. The gene calls are TRBV5-4 and TRBJ2-5; no firm D call. Trimming stripped 3 bases from V and 2 bases from J, with 11 bases between. The CDR3 length is 14 residues. Germline V gene data show CDR1 as SGHNT and CDR2 as YYREEE (reference sequence).

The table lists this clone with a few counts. The CDR3 spells CASSLGFRWNTEAFF. In DNA, the CDR3 is TGCGCCAGCAGCTTGGGTTTCCGTTGGAACACTGAAGCTTTCTTT. V and J are TRBV5-1 and TRBJ1-1; no reliable D call. The length of the CDR3 is 15 residues. V was cut by 0 bases and J by 1 base, with 10 bases left in between. The germline gives CDR1 SGHRS, CDR2 YFSETQ.